This T cell receptor (beta chain) was sequenced for a study of T cells in Graves' hyperthyroidism and ophthalmopathy. Trimming removed 3 bases from V and 2 bases from J, with 6 bases in between. Per germline, CDR1 SGHTA and CDR2 FQGTGA. CDR3 length equals 13 residues. Amplified regions were TCR beta CDR3 sequences from RNA transcripts. First-round RT-PCR of the TCR CDR3 relied on the HTBI primer set. One entry per CDR3 protein results from TCRdb running MiXCR on the multiplex PCR reads. The repertoire holds approximately 400,000 distinct CDR3 sequences, with roughly 14% as singletons. The authors deemed Graves' hyperthyroidism stable absent ophthalmopathy progression within 18 months.

This TCR was recovered from an older woman with Graves' hyperthyroidism. Sequencing was carried out using blood. The chain recombines TRBV7-3 with TRBJ2-3, with D hard to call. The CDR3 sequence is CASSFGVTDTQYF. The DNA for the CDR3 is TGTGCCAGCAGCTTTGGGGTCACAGATACGCAGTATTTT.